A single sample gave rise to the 8 T cell receptor beta chains below, sequenced in a study of T cell responses to AZD1222 COVID-19 vaccine. The table came from immunoSEQ multiplex PCR; TCRdb's copy has only in-frame clones and leaves some out. The data show about 120,000 clones, almost 95% seen once. The specimen comprised peripheral blood, sampled 28 days after the second AZD1222 dose. The origin of the receptors is an adult who received the AZD1222 COVID-19 vaccine.

The rearrangement links TRBV7-2 to TRBJ1-6; 8 bases line up with TRBD1. The germline gives CDR1 SGHTA, CDR2 FQGNSA. The CDR3 sequence is 15 residues long. Trimming at V came to 4 bases and at J to 5 bases, leaving 4 bases not matched to a gene. CDR3: CASSWAGGDNSPLHF. The CDR3 bases are TGTGCCAGCAGCTGGGCAGGGGGCGATAATTCACCCCTCCACTTT.

J is TRBJ1-6 and V is TRBV28; D unresolved. Trimming removed 8 bases from V and 2 bases from J, with 7 bases in between. Germline assignment: CDR1 MDHEN and CDR2 SYDVKM. The CDR3 totals 13 residues. CDR3 loop: CASFDPYNSPLHF. The CDR3 nucleotides are TGTGCCAGCTTTGACCCCTATAATTCACCCCTCCACTTT.

The chain couples TRBV9 to TRBJ2-6; D uncertain. Germline V gene sequence: CDR1 SGDLS, CDR2 YYNGEE. The ends were cut back, 10 bases at V and 0 bases at J, with 17 bases in the middle. This CDR3 is 16 amino acids long. CDR3 nucleotide sequence: TGTGCCTCCCTAACCCGGTACCCCTCTGGGGCCAACGTCCTGACTTTC. Protein sequence: CASLTRYPSGANVLTF.

This clone was seen a single time. The genes are TRBV7-2 and TRBJ2-7, with TRBD2 matching over 8 bases. Germline lookup yields CDR1 SGHTA and CDR2 FQGNSA. The trim removed 3 bases at V and 1 base at J, leaving 11 bases unmatched. The CDR3 is 17 residues long. CDR3 DNA sequence: TGTGCCAGCAGCTTTAAGACACCGGGGGGGGCATCCTACGAGCAGTACTTC. This encodes CASSFKTPGGASYEQYF.

The V gene is TRBV19, the J gene TRBJ2-7; 10 bases map to TRBD2. Germline V CDR1 and CDR2: LNHDA, SQIVND (reference sequence). Unmatched junction bases numbered 3, after V lost 5 bases and J lost 2 bases. This CDR3 region has 14 residues. The CDR3 here is CASSRLAGPYEQYF. The CDR3 DNA sequence: TGTGCCAGTAGTCGACTAGCGGGCCCCTACGAGCAGTACTTC.

The CDR3 here is CASSDPGPGYEQYF. The CDR3 DNA reads TGTGCCAGCAGTGATCCGGGCCCCGGCTACGAGCAGTACTTC. This chain uses TRBV6-2 or TRBV6-3 with TRBJ2-7; D remains ambiguous. The CDR3 length is 14 residues. CDR1 is MNHEY and CDR2 is SVGEGT in the germline V gene. Trimming stripped 5 bases from V and 3 bases from J, with 14 bases between.

The CDR3 DNA follows: TGTGCCAGTAGTACCCTCCCGCACTTAGGCAATGAGCAGTTCTTC. It yields the protein CASSTLPHLGNEQFF. The rearrangement links TRBV19 to TRBJ2-1, with D unclear. CDR3 length: 15 residues. V was clipped by 4 bases and J by 6 bases, with 16 bases between them. Germline V gene data show CDR1 as LNHDA and CDR2 as SQIVND (reference sequence).

The chain uses TRBV12-5 and TRBJ1-1, with D perhaps matching TRBD1 (5 bases). The germline V gene encodes CDR1 LGHNT and CDR2 FRNRAP. This CDR3 has 14 amino acids. The V and J ends lost 6 bases and 1 base respectively, with 12 bases between them. CDR3 coding DNA: TGTGCTAGTGGCCAGGACGGACAGAACACTGAAGCTTTCTTT. As protein: CASGQDGQNTEAFF.